This T cell receptor beta chain originates from a study of tumour-infiltrating T cells in Burkitt lymphoma. CDR1 and CDR2 (germline): LNHDA, SQIVND (reference sequence). The CDR3 runs to 13 residues. V shed 3 bases and J shed 5 bases, with 8 bases lying between them. This clone was seen a handful of times. Assay used: immunoSEQ multiplex PCR; TCRdb lists only in-frame clones, some missing. The sample shows tens of thousands of clones, 30% to 40% of them seen only once. This TCR was recovered from a human donor with Burkitt lymphoma. The sequencing sample was made of tumor tissue. J is TRBJ1-5 and V is TRBV19; tentatively, D is TRBD1 (5 bases). The CDR3 is CASSIGRDQPQHF. The CDR3 DNA reads as TGTGCCAGTAGTATTGGCAGGGATCAGCCCCAGCATTTT.